The source of this T cell receptor (beta chain) is a study of T cell repertoires in cytomegalovirus infection. Study-wide context: Public TCR beta signatures indicated both CMV infection and matching HLA type.

In its sample, this clonotype was seen many times. What it binds is unknown. V lost 4 bases and J 9 bases, leaving 16 bases between the germline ends. The germline gives CDR1 MNHNS, CDR2 SASEGT. This CDR3 is 14 amino acids long. From the reads, TCRdb called clonotypes with MiXCR, one entry per CDR3 protein. The table records fewer than 1,000,000 distinct CDR3 sequences, 30% to 40% of them present only once. The clonotype originates from a human donor in good health (CMV status not recorded). Some clones in this sample may be carry-over from other donors' samples. The rearrangement joins TRBV6-1 to TRBJ1-5; D unclear. Source: cultured CD8+ T cells from PBMCs, taken from culture after CMV antigen stimulation. CDR3 loop: CASSVPGATRPQHF. The CDR3, as DNA: TGTGCCAGCAGTGTCCCGGGCGCGACGAGGCCCCAGCATTTT.